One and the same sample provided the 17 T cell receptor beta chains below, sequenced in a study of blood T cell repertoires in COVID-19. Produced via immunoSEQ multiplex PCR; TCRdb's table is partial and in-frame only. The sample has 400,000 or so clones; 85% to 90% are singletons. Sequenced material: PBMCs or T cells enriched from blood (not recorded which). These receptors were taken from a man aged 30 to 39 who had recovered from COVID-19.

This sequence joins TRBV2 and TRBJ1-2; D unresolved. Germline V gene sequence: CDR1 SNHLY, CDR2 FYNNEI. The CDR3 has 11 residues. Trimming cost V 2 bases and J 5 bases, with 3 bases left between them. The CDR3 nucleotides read TGTGCCAGCAGTGAACAGTATGGCTACACCTTC. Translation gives CASSEQYGYTF.

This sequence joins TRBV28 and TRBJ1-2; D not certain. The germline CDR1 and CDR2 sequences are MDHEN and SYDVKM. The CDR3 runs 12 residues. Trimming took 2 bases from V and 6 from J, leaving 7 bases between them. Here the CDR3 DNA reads TGTGCCAGCAGTTTACGGGAGGATGGCTACACCTTC. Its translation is CASSLREDGYTF.

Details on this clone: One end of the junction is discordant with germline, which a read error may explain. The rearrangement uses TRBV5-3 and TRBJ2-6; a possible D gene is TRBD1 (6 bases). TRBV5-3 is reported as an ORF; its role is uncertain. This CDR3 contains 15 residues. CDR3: CVRSLGQPGANVLTF. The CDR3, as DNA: TGTGTCAGAAGCTTGGGACAACCCGGGGCCAACGTCCTGACTTTC.

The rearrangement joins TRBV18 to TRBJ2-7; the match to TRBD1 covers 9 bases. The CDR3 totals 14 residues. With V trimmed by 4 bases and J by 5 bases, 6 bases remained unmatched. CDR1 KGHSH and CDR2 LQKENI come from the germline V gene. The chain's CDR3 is CASSHRDRVHEQYF. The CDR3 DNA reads TGTGCCAGCTCACACCGGGACAGGGTCCACGAGCAGTACTTC.

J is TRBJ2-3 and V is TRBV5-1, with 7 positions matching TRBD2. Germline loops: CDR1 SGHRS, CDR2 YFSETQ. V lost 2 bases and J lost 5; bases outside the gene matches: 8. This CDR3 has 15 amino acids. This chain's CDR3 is CASSFGPQREDTQYF. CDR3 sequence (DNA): TGCGCCAGCAGCTTTGGCCCACAGCGGGAAGATACGCAGTATTTT.

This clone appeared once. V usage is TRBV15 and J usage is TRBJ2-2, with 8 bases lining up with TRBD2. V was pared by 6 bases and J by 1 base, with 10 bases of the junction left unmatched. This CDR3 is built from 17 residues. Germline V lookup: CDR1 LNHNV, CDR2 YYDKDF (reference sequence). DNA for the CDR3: TGTGCCACCAGTCGGATAGGACTAGCAGGGAACACCGGGGAGCTGTTTTTT. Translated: CATSRIGLAGNTGELFF.

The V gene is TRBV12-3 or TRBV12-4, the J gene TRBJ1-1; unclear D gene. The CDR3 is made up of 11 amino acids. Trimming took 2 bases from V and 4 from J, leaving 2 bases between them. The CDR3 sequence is CASSLRTEAFF. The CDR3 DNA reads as TGTGCCAGCAGTTTACGCACTGAAGCTTTCTTT.

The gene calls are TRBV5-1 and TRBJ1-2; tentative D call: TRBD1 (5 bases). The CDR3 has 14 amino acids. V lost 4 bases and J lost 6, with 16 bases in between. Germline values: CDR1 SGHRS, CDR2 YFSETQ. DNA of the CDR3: TGCGCCAGCAGCCTTTTCAGGGAAGGGGATGGCTACACCTTC. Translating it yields CASSLFREGDGYTF.

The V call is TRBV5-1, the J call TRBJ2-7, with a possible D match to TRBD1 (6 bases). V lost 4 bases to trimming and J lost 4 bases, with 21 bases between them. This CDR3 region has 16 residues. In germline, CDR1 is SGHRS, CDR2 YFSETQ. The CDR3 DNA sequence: TGCGCCAGCAGCCATGATCGAGGCCTGGGGGCTTACGAGCAGTACTTC. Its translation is CASSHDRGLGAYEQYF.

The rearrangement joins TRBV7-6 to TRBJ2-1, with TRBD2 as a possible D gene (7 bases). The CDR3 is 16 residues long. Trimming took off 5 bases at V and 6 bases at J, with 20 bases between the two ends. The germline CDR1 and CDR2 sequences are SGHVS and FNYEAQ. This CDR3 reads CASSRNGGPYSNEQFF. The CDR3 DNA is TGTGCCAGCAGCCGAAACGGGGGGCCTTATAGCAATGAGCAGTTCTTC.

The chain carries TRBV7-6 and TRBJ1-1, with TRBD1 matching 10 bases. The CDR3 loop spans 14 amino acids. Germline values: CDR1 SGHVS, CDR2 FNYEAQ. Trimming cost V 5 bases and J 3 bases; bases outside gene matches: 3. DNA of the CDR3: TGTGCCAGCAGCGAAGGACAGGGGGACACTGAAGCTTTCTTT. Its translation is CASSEGQGDTEAFF.

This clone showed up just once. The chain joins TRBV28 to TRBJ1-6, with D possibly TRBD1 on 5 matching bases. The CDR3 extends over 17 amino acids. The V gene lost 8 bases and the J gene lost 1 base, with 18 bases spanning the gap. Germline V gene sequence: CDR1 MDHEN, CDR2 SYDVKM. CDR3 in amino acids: CASFPGGKESYNSPLHF. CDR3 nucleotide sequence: TGTGCCAGCTTCCCGGGGGGGAAAGAGTCCTATAATTCACCCCTCCACTTT.

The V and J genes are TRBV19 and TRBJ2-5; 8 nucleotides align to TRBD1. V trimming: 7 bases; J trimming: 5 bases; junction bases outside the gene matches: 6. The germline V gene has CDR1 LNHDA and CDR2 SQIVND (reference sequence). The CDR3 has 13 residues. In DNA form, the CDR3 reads TGTGCCAGTACGCGACAGGGGTTGGAGACCCAGTACTTC. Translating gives CASTRQGLETQYF.

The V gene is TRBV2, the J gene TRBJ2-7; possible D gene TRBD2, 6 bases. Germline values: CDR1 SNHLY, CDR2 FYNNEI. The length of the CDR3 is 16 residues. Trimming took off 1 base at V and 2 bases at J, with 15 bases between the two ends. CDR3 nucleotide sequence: TGTGCCAGCAGTGAAGTCGCGGGATGGGGGACCTACGAGCAGTACTTC. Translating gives CASSEVAGWGTYEQYF.

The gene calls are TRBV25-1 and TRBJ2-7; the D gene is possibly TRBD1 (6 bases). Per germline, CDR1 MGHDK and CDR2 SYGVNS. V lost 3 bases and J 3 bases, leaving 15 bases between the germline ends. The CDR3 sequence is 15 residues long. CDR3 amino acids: CASSDTTGWNYEQYF. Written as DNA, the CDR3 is TGTGCCAGCAGTGATACTACAGGGTGGAACTACGAGCAGTACTTC.

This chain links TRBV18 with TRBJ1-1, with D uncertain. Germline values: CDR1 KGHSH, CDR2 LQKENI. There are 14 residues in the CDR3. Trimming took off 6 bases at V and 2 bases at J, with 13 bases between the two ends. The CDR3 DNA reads TGTGCCAGCTCTCTAGAGGCTTTCAACACTGAAGCTTTCTTT. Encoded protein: CASSLEAFNTEAFF.

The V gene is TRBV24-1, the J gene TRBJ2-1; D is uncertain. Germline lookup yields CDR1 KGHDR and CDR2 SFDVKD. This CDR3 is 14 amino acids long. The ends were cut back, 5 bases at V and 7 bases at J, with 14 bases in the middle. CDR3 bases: TGTGCCACCAGTGCCCCTCCCCCAGGAAATGAGCAGTTCTTC. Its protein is CATSAPPPGNEQFF.